This entry describes one T cell receptor beta chain. A junction end diverges from the germline sequence, so it may reflect a read error. This specimen belongs to a study of cytomegalovirus exposure and HLA in healthy donors. CDR3 size: 13 residues. Germline CDR1 reads MNHEY; CDR2 reads SVGAGI. Researchers ran the PCR with 60 Vbeta and 13 Jbeta primers. TCRdb's copy holds only in-frame clones and misses some; the assay was immunoSEQ multiplex PCR. The sample gives about 190,000 clones, about 77% of which show up once; more than 4.5% is in the top ten. The V call is TRBV6-5, the J call TRBJ1-5; D is unresolved. What was sequenced was PBMCs. This receptor was taken from a man in his thirties or forties in good health and CMV-seropositive. CDR3 loop: CVSSLRNGQPQHF. CDR3 sequence (DNA): TGTGTCAGCAGCCTTCGTAACGGTCAGCCCCAGCATTTT.